This entry describes one T cell receptor (beta chain). It has no known antigen specificity. Within one base of it there is no much larger clone, and no base qualities were kept. Ficoll-Paque density gradient centrifugation was the method used to isolate PBMCs. The data were obtained in a study of T-cell memory formation after mild COVID-19 listed by TCRdb under 2021. About the full investigation: TCR sequence clusters from the two donors were found to be largely donor specific. In a couple of donors, T-cell clones that expanded and contracted after mild COVID-19 were followed by sequencing TCRalpha and TCRbeta repertoires longitudinally. Two young, previously healthy adult volunteers made up the cohort, one male and one female.

The listed sequencing device is Illumina NovaSeq 6000. Using 5'RACE with constant-segment primers, TCRalpha and TCRbeta cDNA libraries were constructed, with sample barcodes and unique molecular identifiers added in the process. Trizol reagent was used to extract RNA from every sample. Library amplification was performed in two PCR steps, and a second sample barcode and Illumina TruSeq adapters were introduced in the second step. Libraries were sequenced on an Illumina NovaSeq with 2 x 150 bp paired-end reads. In the source study's methods: The reads were demultiplexed and collapsed into UMI-guided consensus sequences using migec v1.2.7. With mixcr v2.1.11, UMI consensuses were aligned to TRA and TRB V and J templates and assembled into clonotypes. A clonotype was counted as expanded or contracted only when both edgeR and NoisET called the clonotype significant, with the noise models trained on biological replicates. For edgeR calls, the thresholds were a false discovery rate-adjusted p below 0.01 and a log2 fold-change of 1. As an exploratory analysis of dynamics, max-normalized trajectories of the 1000 most abundant clonotypes were examined with PCA combined with hierarchical clustering. Each responding clone was given a CD4 or CD8 phenotype based on the CD4+ and CD8+ repertoires, which had been sequenced separately. TCRdb took the public reads, trimmed them with fastp at Q25, ran MiXCR for clone calling and kept in-frame beta chains. Each entry merges the rows of one CDR3 protein and shows their most common DNA and genes. TCRdb, rather than the study authors, made the V and J calls. The sample table holds around 390,000 distinct CDR3 sequences, of which approximately 16% were seen once. Together, the top ten hold under 25% of the sample.

At the junction V is shortened by 4 bases and J by 2 bases, with 11 bases in between. The CDR3 runs 14 amino acids, cysteine and phenylalanine included. This entry keeps only the CDR3 DNA: 42 bases, framed from base 1. CDR1 is given as LGHNA and CDR2 as YSLEER, both from the germline V gene. The study at large found these results: Contracting CD4+ clones were located mainly in the CM and EM memory subsets, whereas CD8+ clones were found to be enriched in EMRA. SARS-CoV-2 specificity was not confirmed for the second-wave clones peaking on day 37. Some responding clones were found in pre-infection memory, which suggests that pre-existing cross-reactive memory T cells took part in the SARS-CoV-2 response. Only a couple of mild cases were covered in the study, and larger cohorts including severe cases with pre-infection samples were considered necessary. Balanced CD4/CD8 phenotypes were observed for clones contracting from day 15 to 85, whereas a bias towards CD4+ was observed for a second wave of clones expanding from day 15 to 37.

The origin of this receptor is a man between 18 and 35 years old who had mild COVID-19 (a few samples of this study predate the infection). The sample titles of this study are shuffled in the database, so cell type and time point are left out; the donor was told from shared clones. The rearranged segments are TRBV4-3 and TRBJ1-2; the D gene lacks a confident call. Sequenced sample: PBMCs or a T cell subset sorted from them (not recorded which). The CDR3 protein is CASSPIGQNYGYTF. The DNA sequence is TGCGCCAGCAGCCCTATCGGGCAGAACTATGGCTACACCTTC.